The 23 T cell receptor beta chains reported below all come from one sample, sequenced in a study of tumor-infiltrating lymphocytes in primary liver carcinoma. Co-extraction yielded RNA and DNA from approximately 20-30 mg of unsorted bulk tissue. A constant-region primer primed TCR beta cDNA synthesis from 400 to 550 ng of total RNA. Three nested multiplex PCR rounds, a slightly modified ARM-PCR, produced the libraries for TCR beta. The study ran its first two PCR rounds for 9 to 10 cycles each, using TRBV1-TRBV30 forward primers and a C-beta reverse primer. TCRdb reprocessed the multiplex PCR reads via MiXCR and lists one record per CDR3 protein. The profile covers about 190,000 distinct CDR3 sequences, with 85% appearing a single time and around 18% taken by the ten largest. The sequencing input was tumor tissue from primary liver carcinoma. The receptors derive from a man aged 35 to 55 with primary liver carcinoma and hepatitis B virus infection.

As for this clonotype: One end of the junction does not line up with germline, which may come from a read error. The rearrangement uses TRBV7-9 and TRBJ2-2, with a weak D call TRBD2 (5 bases). Germline CDR1 and CDR2: SEHNR and FQNEAQ (reference sequence). The CDR3 has 14 residues. CDR3 sequence: CASTFGGNTGELFF. In DNA, the CDR3 is TGTGCCAGCACCTTTGGAGGAAACACTGGGGAGCTGTTTTTT.

This clonotype is large in the sample. The V gene is TRBV11-2, the J gene TRBJ2-5, with 8 nucleotides matching TRBD2. This CDR3 has 14 residues. The V gene end was trimmed by 3 bases and the J gene end by 2 bases; junction bases not matched to a gene: 2. Germline CDR1 SGHAT, CDR2 FQNNGV. This CDR3 is CASSFSGGQETQYF. The CDR3 DNA reads as TGTGCCAGCAGCTTCAGCGGGGGACAAGAGACCCAGTACTTC. Looking up the rest from reference TRBV11-2 and TRBJ2-5 gives the full variable domain: EAGVAQSPRYKIIEKRQSVAFWCNPISGHATLYWYQQILGQGPKLLIQFQNNGVVDDSQLPKDRFSAERLKGVDSTLKIQPAKLEDSAVYLCASSFSGGQETQYFGPGTRLLVL.

On this clonotype: At one end, the junction sequence differs from germline, possibly due to a read error. The chain has TRBV5-1 and TRBJ2-7; the match to TRBD2 covers 9 bases. Germline CDR1 and CDR2: SGHRS and YFSETQ. This CDR3 comprises 14 residues. The CDR3 nucleotides are TGCGCCAACAGCTTGACTAGCGGTAGGTATGAGCAGTACTTC. Translation: CANSLTSGRYEQYF.

In regard to this clonotype: This may stem from a read error, because a much larger clone lies one nucleotide away. The chain has TRBV30 and TRBJ2-3; D possibly corresponds to TRBD1 (5 bases). Germline CDR1 GTSNPN, CDR2 SVGIG (reference sequence). CDR3 length: 13 amino acids. Trimming removed 5 bases from V and 4 bases from J, with 13 bases in between. As DNA, the CDR3 is TGTGCCTGGTCGAAGGGGTATTCAGATACGCAGTATTTT. The encoded protein is CAWSKGYSDTQYF. Full variable domain (missing parts from reference TRBV30 and TRBJ2-3): SQTIHQWPATLVQPVGSPLSLECTVEGTSNPNLYWYRQAAGRGLQLLFYSVGIGQISSEVPQNLSASRPQDRQFILSSKKLLLSDSGFYLCAWSKGYSDTQYFGPGTRLTVL.

This clonotype came up a few times. Compared with germline, one end of the junction differs, possibly owing to a read error. The J gene is TRBJ1-1, the V gene TRBV6-6; 9 nucleotides line up with TRBD1. The CDR3 extends over 13 amino acids. In germline, CDR1 is MNHNY, CDR2 SVGAGI (reference sequence). The DNA for the CDR3 is TGTGCCAGCAGTTATACAGGGGGCACTGTAGCTTTCTTT. This encodes CASSYTGGTVAFF.

This clonotype was observed many times. V and J are TRBV4-3 and TRBJ2-2, with D unclear. This CDR3 is 13 amino acids long. V lost 4 bases, J lost 4 bases, and 7 bases lay in between. Germline V lookup: CDR1 LGHNA, CDR2 YSLEER. CDR3 amino acids: CASSPQRTGELFF. The CDR3 DNA reads as TGCGCCAGCAGCCCCCAACGCACCGGGGAGCTGTTTTTT.

Concerning this clonotype: One base away lies a much larger clone, so this may be a sequencing read error. This chain links TRBV12-3 or TRBV12-4 with TRBJ2-3; tentative D call: TRBD2 (5 bases). The CDR3 has 14 amino acids. The CDR3 nucleotides read TGTGCCAGCAGTTTCACAGAGGGTGGGGATATGCAGTATTTT. Amino acid sequence: CASSFTEGGDMQYF.

Notes on this clonotype: The conserved final phenylalanine or tryptophan is absent from the CDR3, which likely points to a read error. The V gene is TRBV6-1, the J gene TRBJ2-2; D call uncertain. Germline assignment: CDR1 MNHNS and CDR2 SASEGT. V lost 3 bases, J lost 6 bases, and 14 bases lay in between. CDR3 length equals 15 residues. The CDR3 is CASSEGWCLAGELFL. DNA of the CDR3: TGTGCCAGCAGTGAGGGGTGGTGCCTCGCCGGGGAGCTGTTTCTT.

This clonotype turned up a few times. A read error may explain this, as a much larger clone is one base away. Because the CDR3 is missing its conserved closing phenylalanine or tryptophan, this is likely a read error. The chain uses TRBV29-1 and TRBJ2-6; D is perhaps TRBD1 (5 bases). The CDR3 sequence is 15 residues long. CDR1 and CDR2 (germline): SQVTM, ANQGSEA. The V gene lost 4 bases and the J gene lost 0 bases, with 10 bases spanning the gap. The CDR3 DNA is TGCAGCGTTGGTGGGGCAGACTCTGGGGCCAACGTCCTGACTCTC. Encoded protein: CSVGGADSGANVLTL.

The chain employs TRBV6-5 and TRBJ1-6, with D unresolved. V was cut by 10 bases and J by 10 bases, with 20 bases left in between. Germline V gene lookup returns CDR1 MNHEY and CDR2 SVGAGI. The CDR3 extends over 14 amino acids. The CDR3 sequence: CANAGGGGRSPLHF. For the CDR3, the DNA is TGTGCCAACGCTGGCGGCGGCGGTCGCTCACCCCTCCACTTT.

Comments on this clonotype: The junction shows a germline mismatch at one end, possibly a read error. The gene calls are TRBV12-3 or TRBV12-4 and TRBJ2-3; TRBD2 might be the D (6 bases). This CDR3 is built from 16 residues. CDR3 protein: CASSSRTNGATDTQYF. CDR3 DNA: TGTGCCAGCAGTTCGAGGACTAACGGGGCCACAGATACGCAATATTTT.

This chain joins TRBV29-1 and TRBJ2-1; D might be TRBD2 (6 bases). Germline assignment: CDR1 SQVTM and CDR2 ANQGSEA. The CDR3 consists of 13 residues. Between the trimmed V and J ends, which lost 7 bases and 10 bases, there was a span of 20 bases. CDR3 in amino acids: CSDPRDFTREQFF. The CDR3 DNA reads as TGCAGCGACCCCCGGGACTTTACGAGGGAGCAGTTCTTC.

The V call is TRBV15, the J call TRBJ2-4; 7 positions match TRBD1. Trimming cost V 5 bases and J 12 bases; bases outside gene matches: 13. From germline, CDR1 is LNHNV and CDR2 YYDKDF (reference sequence). The CDR3 covers 14 residues. In nucleotides, the CDR3 is TGTGCCACCAGCGGCACAGGGGCAAGGCACACTCAGTACTTC. Translating it yields CATSGTGARHTQYF.

This clonotype was found many times. The J gene is TRBJ2-2, the V gene TRBV4-1, with 7 bases matching TRBD1. Germline assignment: CDR1 MGHRA and CDR2 YSYEKL. Trimming cost V 4 bases and J 2 bases; bases outside gene matches: 10. This CDR3 is 17 amino acids long. The CDR3 coding sequence is TGCGCCAGCAGCCCCCAAACAGGGGTCCTAAACACCGGGGAGCTGTTTTTT. It codes for CASSPQTGVLNTGELFF.

Worth noting for this clonotype: This could be a read error, since a much larger clone is one nucleotide away. This sequence joins TRBV28 and TRBJ1-4; 11 nucleotides match TRBD1. J gave up 8 bases and V 5 bases, and 7 bases lay outside the gene matches. This CDR3 is 15 amino acids long. Germline V gene data show CDR1 as MDHEN and CDR2 as SYDVKM. As DNA, the CDR3 is TGTGCCAGCAGTAGAGGGACAGGGGGTAAAGAAAAACTGTTTTTT. Its protein is CASSRGTGGKEKLFF.

This chain joins TRBV5-6 and TRBJ1-5; tentative D call: TRBD1 (5 bases). Trimming took off 6 bases at V and 3 bases at J, with 13 bases between the two ends. Per the germline V gene, CDR1 is SGHDT and CDR2 is YYEEEE. This CDR3 contains 14 residues. The CDR3 DNA reads as TGTGCCAGCAACTCAGGGTGTGACAATCAGCCCCAGCATTTT. Its translation is CASNSGCDNQPQHF. Looking up the rest from reference TRBV5-6 and TRBJ1-5 gives the full variable domain: DAGVTQSPTHLIKTRGQQVTLRCSPKSGHDTVSWYQQALGQGPQFIFQYYEEEERQRGNFPDRFSGHQFPNYSSELNVNALLLGDSALYLCASNSGCDNQPQHFGDGTRLSIL.

Remarks on this clonotype: The junction departs from the called germline gene at one end, perhaps through a read error. The genes are TRBV6-2 or TRBV6-3 and TRBJ2-5, with 8 nucleotides matching TRBD2. Germline V gene data show CDR1 as MNHEY and CDR2 as SVGEGT. The CDR3 runs 15 residues. CDR3 residues: CVSSPLLAGGETQYF. The CDR3 coding sequence is TGTGTCAGCAGTCCCCTGCTAGCGGGCGGAGAGACCCAGTACTTC.

This chain links TRBV12-3 or TRBV12-4 with TRBJ2-5, with D possibly being TRBD2 (5 bases). The CDR3 length is 13 residues. V lost 5 bases and J 6 bases, leaving 13 bases between the germline ends. The CDR3 coding sequence is TGTGCCAGCAGTCCGAACAACGGGAAGACCCAGTACTTC. It yields the protein CASSPNNGKTQYF.

Of note for this clonotype: This may stem from a read error, because a much larger clone lies one nucleotide away. V and J are TRBV5-6 and TRBJ2-1; D gene unclear. In germline, CDR1 is SGHDT, CDR2 YYEEEE. Trimming shortened V by 1 base and J by 9 bases, and 11 bases separated the two germline ends. The CDR3 sequence is 13 residues long. The DNA for the CDR3 is TGTGCCAGCAGCTTGTTTAGGGTCCGTGAGCAGTTCTTC. This codes for CASSLFRVREQFF.

This clonotype was seen only once. One junction end does not reproduce the germline sequence, and a read error may be involved. V gene TRBV28 combines with J gene TRBJ2-2; TRBD2 matches at 8 bases. There are 16 residues in the CDR3. CDR1 MDHEN and CDR2 SYDVKM come from the germline V gene. The CDR3 spells CASRPPGAGVAGELLF. The DNA for the CDR3 is TGTGCAAGCAGACCCCCAGGAGCGGGAGTGGCCGGGGAGCTGTTGTTT.

Worth noting for this clonotype: A much larger clone differs by one base, so this may be a read error. The chain has TRBV5-1 and TRBJ1-4, with TRBD1 as a possible D gene (5 bases). Germline values: CDR1 SGHRS, CDR2 YFSETQ. The CDR3 loop spans 15 amino acids. The CDR3 DNA reads TGCGCCAGCAACTTGGGACCAAGGGAGAATGAAAAACTGTTTTTT. This gives the protein CASNLGPRENEKLFF. Variable domain in full (rest from reference TRBV5-1 and TRBJ1-4): KAGVTQTPRYLIKTRGQQVTLSCSPISGHRSVSWYQQTPGQGLQFLFEYFSETQRNKGNFPGRFSGRQFSNSRSEMNVSTLELGDSALYLCASNLGPRENEKLFFGSGTQLSVL.

Points on this clonotype: It is likely a read error, because the conserved phenylalanine at the end of the CDR3 is missing. The J gene is TRBJ2-7, the V gene TRBV4-3, with D possibly being TRBD2 (6 bases). The CDR3 loop spans 16 amino acids. CDR1 and CDR2 from the germline V gene are LGHNA and YSLEER. With 0 bases removed from V and 0 bases from J, the gap between germline ends came to 12 bases. CDR3 in DNA: TGCGCCAGCAGCCAAGAAATAGCGGTGAGCTCCTACGAGCAGTACTTA. Translated: CASSQEIAVSSYEQYL.

Details on this clonotype: The junction shows a germline mismatch at one end, possibly a read error. The genes are TRBV29-1 and TRBJ2-3; the D gene could be TRBD1 or TRBD2 (5 bases each). Germline V gene lookup returns CDR1 SQVTM and CDR2 ANQGSEA. CDR3 length equals 11 residues. CDR3 nucleotides: TGCAGCGCGGGAAAGACAGTTACGCAGTACTTT. It codes for CSAGKTVTQYF.